By share, the clone carrying this TCR beta chain ranks as medium-sized. V gave up 7 bases and J gave up 2 bases, with 8 bases separating them. This CDR3 has 11 residues. The germline V gene has CDR1 DFQATT and CDR2 SNEGSKA (reference sequence). Preparing the TCRbeta library involved the use of unique molecular identifiers. TCRdb passed the PCR reads through MiXCR, listing each CDR3 protein once. The data contain approximately 100,000 distinct CDR3 sequences, less than 15% of them seen just once; the ten biggest clones take up approximately 15%. The source of the sample is a study of T-cell reconstitution after alpha-beta-depleted transplantation in children.

The origin of this receptor is a human donor who donated a stem cell graft to a child with inherited bone marrow failure. Here the sequenced sample was PBMCs from the stem cell graft donor, taken from the stem cell graft. V is TRBV20-1 and J is TRBJ1-2; no clear D gene. CDR3 DNA: TGCAGTGTCGCGGGGAACTATGGCTACACCTTC. Translating gives CSVAGNYGYTF.